A selection of T cell receptor beta chains follows, all from one sample in a study of tumor-infiltrating lymphocytes in localized non-small cell lung cancer. TCRdb's copy holds only in-frame clones and misses some; the assay was immunoSEQ multiplex PCR. The table lists about 16,000 clones, approximately 70% of them singletons. Sample: lung tumor tissue. The origin of the receptors is a human donor with non-small cell lung cancer. The CDR3 runs from the conserved cysteine through the conserved F or W. A D gene is named only where the DNA matches it firmly. Clone size is given for some rows only: seen once, a few or many times, or a class if the clone is expanded.

>TRBJ2-7|TRBD2|TRBV11-3|.|17
CASSFAVTSGIPHEQYF
TGTGCCAGCAGCTTCGCCGTGACTAGCGGGATCCCCCACGAGCAGTACTTC
>TRBJ1-2|.|TRBV4-3|.|15
CASSQDGALSYGYTF
TGCGCCAGCAGCCAAGATGGGGCCTTGAGCTATGGCTACACCTTC
>TRBJ1-2|TRBD1|TRBV15|.|16
CATSRDRQGRNYGYTF
TGTGCCACCAGCAGAGACCGACAGGGAAGGAACTATGGCTACACCTTC
>TRBJ1-1|.|TRBV2|.|13
CASSLGHLAEAFF
TGTGCCAGCAGTTTAGGACACTTAGCTGAAGCTTTCTTT
>TRBJ1-2|.|TRBV5-6|once|17
CASSLVQGRNFGYGYTF
TGTGCCAGCAGCTTGGTGCAGGGTAGGAATTTTGGCTATGGCTACACCTTC
>TRBJ2-1|.|TRBV14|.|16
CASSQNLGSSYNEQFF
TGTGCCAGCAGCCAAAATTTGGGGAGCTCCTACAATGAGCAGTTCTTC
>TRBJ2-5|TRBD2|TRBV7-2|.|15
CASSPQAGGRETQYF
TGTGCCAGCAGCCCCCAAGCGGGGGGCCGGGAGACCCAGTACTTC
>TRBJ1-5|TRBD1|TRBV7-9|.|13
CASRQGDAGPQHF
TGTGCCAGCAGGCAGGGGGATGCTGGGCCCCAGCATTTT
>TRBJ1-1|.|TRBV5-6|.|15
CASSLAKGGGTEAFF
TGTGCCAGCAGCTTGGCCAAGGGGGGGGGCACTGAAGCTTTCTTT
>TRBJ2-1|.|TRBV9|.|13
CASSHRGTNEQFF
TGTGCCAGCAGCCACCGGGGGACCAATGAGCAGTTCTTC
>TRBJ2-7|TRBD1|TRBV7-9|.|15
CASSSKGATYYEQYF
TGTGCCAGCAGCTCTAAGGGGGCCACCTACTACGAGCAGTACTTC
>TRBJ2-1|.|TRBV6-1|.|14
CASRGQGGGNEQFF
TGTGCCAGCAGGGGGCAGGGAGGTGGCAATGAGCAGTTCTTC
>TRBJ2-2|TRBD1|TRBV5-5|.|15
CASSLGTGNTGELFF
TGTGCCAGCAGCTTGGGGACAGGGAACACCGGGGAGCTGTTTTTT
>TRBJ1-4|.|TRBV30|few|16
CAWSENRVITNEKLFF
TGTGCCTGGAGTGAGAACAGGGTCATCACTAATGAAAAACTGTTTTTT
>TRBJ2-7|.|TRBV20-1|.|11
CSGRAGYEQYF
TGCAGTGGACGGGCGGGCTACGAGCAGTACTTC
>TRBJ1-4|.|TRBV4-3|.|15
CASSQGSGYNEKLFF
TGCGCCAGCAGCCAAGGCTCTGGGTATAATGAAAAACTGTTTTTT
>TRBJ2-1|TRBD2|TRBV28|.|14
CASSLSSGGARQFF
TGTGCCAGCAGTTTGTCTAGCGGGGGGGCAAGGCAGTTCTTC
>TRBJ1-2|.|TRBV30|once|9
CAQGDGYTF
TGTGCCCAAGGGGATGGCTACACCTTC
>TRBJ2-1|.|TRBV19|.|13
CASSPRQVNEQFF
TGTGCCAGTAGTCCCAGACAGGTAAATGAGCAGTTCTTC
>TRBJ1-1|.|TRBV30|once|10
CAWARAEAFF
TGTGCCTGGGCGAGGGCTGAAGCTTTCTTT
>TRBJ1-2|.|TRBV21-1|.|14
CASSTTGGECGYTF
TGTGCCAGCAGCACCACAGGGGGCGAATGCGGCTACACCTTC
>TRBJ2-2|.|TRBV18|.|15
CASSPGQANTGELFF
TGTGCCAGCTCACCAGGGCAGGCGAACACCGGGGAGCTGTTTTTT
>TRBJ1-3|.|TRBV11-1|.|15
CASSATPGERNTIYF
TGTGCCAGCAGCGCCACCCCGGGTGAGAGAAACACCATATATTTT
>TRBJ1-2|.|TRBV7-2|once|13
CASSRQNNYGYTF
TGTGCCAGCAGCCGACAGAATAACTATGGCTACACCTTC
>TRBJ2-5|.|TRBV4-2|.|14
CASSQRTIQETQYF
TGTGCCAGCAGCCAGCGGACTATCCAAGAGACCCAGTACTTC
>TRBJ1-4|.|TRBV9|.|15
CASSVSPGGKEKLFF
TGTGCCAGCAGCGTTAGCCCGGGGGGGAAAGAAAAACTGTTTTTT
>TRBJ2-1|.|TRBV30|.|14
CAWSGLGQANWQFF
TGTGCCTGGAGTGGTCTGGGGCAGGCGAACTGGCAGTTCTTC
>TRBJ2-4|TRBD1|TRBV7-2|once|18
CASSLVPEGQGAMNIQYF
TGTGCCAGCAGCTTAGTACCGGAGGGACAGGGGGCGATGAACATTCAGTACTTC
>TRBJ2-5|TRBD2|TRBV9|.|17
CASSPGGVAGFQETQYF
TGTGCCAGCAGCCCGGGGGGGGTGGCGGGGTTCCAAGAGACCCAGTACTTC
>TRBJ2-7|.|TRBV7-9|.|12
CASSLTGPRQYF
TGTGCCAGCAGCTTAACAGGACCGCGCCAGTACTTC
>TRBJ2-2|.|TRBV6-4|.|14
CASSVGPNTGELFF
TGTGCCAGCAGTGTTGGACCGAACACCGGGGAGCTGTTTTTT
>TRBJ2-4|.|TRBV19|.|14
CASSDRSAKNIQYF
TGTGCCAGTAGTGACAGATCGGCCAAAAACATTCAGTACTTC
>TRBJ2-7|TRBD2|TRBV27|.|15
CASSFLAGTAYEQYF
TGTGCCAGCAGTTTTCTAGCGGGTACCGCCTACGAGCAGTACTTC
>TRBJ1-2|TRBD1|TRBV6-1|.|13
CASSTRGQGTKTF
TGTGCCAGCAGCACCAGGGGACAGGGAACTAAGACCTTC
>TRBJ2-3|TRBD2|TRBV5-1|.|15
CASTPRASGGDTQYF
TGCGCCAGCACCCCAAGGGCTAGCGGAGGCGATACGCAGTATTTT
>TRBJ1-2|.|TRBV30|.|13
CAWRIQGPGGYTF
TGTGCCTGGAGAATACAGGGACCGGGTGGCTACACCTTC
>TRBJ2-3|TRBD2|TRBV7-7|few|15
CASSLGGRSTDTQYF
TGTGCTAGCAGCTTAGGCGGGAGAAGCACAGATACGCAGTATTTT
>TRBJ2-7|TRBD1|TRBV6-5|.|14
CASSPQGGSYEQYF
TGTGCCAGCAGCCCACAGGGGGGATCCTACGAGCAGTACTTC
>TRBJ1-5|TRBD1|TRBV18|.|14
CASSLTGVNQPQHF
TGTGCCAGCTCCCTGACAGGGGTCAATCAGCCCCAGCATTTT
>TRBJ1-2|.|TRBV4-3|.|13
CASSLSEDYGYTF
TGCGCCAGCAGCCTCTCGGAGGACTATGGCTACACCTTC
>TRBJ1-5|TRBD1|TRBV5-6|few|16
CASSLGTGYGNQPQHF
TGTGCCAGCAGCTTAGGGACAGGGTACGGCAATCAGCCCCAGCATTTT
>TRBJ1-6|.|TRBV5-1|.|15
CASSSLDSYNSPLHF
TGCGCCAGCAGCTCCCTAGACTCCTATAATTCACCCCTCCACTTT